This section outlines one T cell receptor beta chain sequence together with its context. Its target is not known. The sample originates from a study of T cell responses to AZD1222 COVID-19 vaccine. The study's findings and limits: The donor group comprised mostly white British people and more females; the analysis possibly underestimated clonal diversity.

CDR1 and CDR2 from the germline V gene are SGHAT and FQNNGV. This CDR3 spans 15 amino acids. The V gene end was trimmed by 5 bases and the J gene end by 2 bases; junction bases not matched to a gene: 5. Produced via immunoSEQ multiplex PCR; TCRdb's table is partial and in-frame only. The sample has about 150,000 clones, 85% to 95% seen once; the top ten hold around 2.8%. The chain joins TRBV11-2 to TRBJ2-1; TRBD2 agrees at 8 bases. Specimen: peripheral blood, collected on day 0 of MenACWY control vaccination. The receptor was isolated from an adult in good health. DNA of the CDR3: TGTGCCAGCAGCCCCCCGGGACTAGCCTACAATGAGCAGTTCTTC. It encodes CASSPPGLAYNEQFF.